The source of this T cell receptor (beta chain) is a study of T-cell reconstitution after alpha-beta-depleted transplantation in children (dated by TCRdb to 2015 to 2016). Regarding the research as a whole: Using TCR repertoire profiling, the study followed T-cell immune reconstitution in a quantitative way in children after TCRalphabeta/CD19-depleted allogeneic hematopoietic cell transplantation. Broad study findings and their caveats: The apparently early recovery of alphabetaT-cell counts about two months after transplant reportedly depended on only several hundred rapidly expanded clones that came from non-depleted graft cells. In some patients, high TCRbeta diversity at day 60 was attributed to recipient T cells and intrathymic progenitors that had survived conditioning. The frequencies of hyperexpanded clones fell over the following months, and after one year, T-cell counts and TCRbeta diversity were mostly attributed to newly produced T cells.

Per the germline V gene, SGHTA is the CDR1 and FQGNSA is the CDR2. A distance of 20 bases separates the germline ends of V and J, which lose 5 bases and 9 bases respectively. Including cysteine and phenylalanine, the CDR3 has 16 amino acids. Only the CDR3 DNA is retained, 48 bases long and in frame from the first base. Library method: PCR. These reads were obtained on an Illumina HiSeq 2500. To normalize quantification of the TCRbeta repertoire, the TCR libraries were built with molecular barcoding that relied on unique molecular identifiers. TCRdb reran the public reads through fastp at Q25 and MiXCR, keeping productive beta chains. Records with the same CDR3 protein are collapsed into one entry carrying the most frequent genes and DNA. The sample table records hundreds of thousands of distinct CDR3 sequences; around 13% of these occur just once. The ten largest clonotypes hold around 2.2% of the sample.

The treatment or condition label here, explained by the study, means: allogeneic hematopoietic cell transplantation with graft depleted of TCRalphabeta T cells and CD19 B cells. The children who served as transplant recipients had been given grafts of TCRalphabeta/CD19-depleted allogeneic hematopoietic cells. Concerning this clonotype itself: The antigen it binds to is not known. No base qualities exist here, and no much larger clone lies one base off it.

This chain joins TRBV7-2 to TRBJ1-6; a tentative D call is TRBD1 (6 bases match). The clonotype comes from a male patient under 18 who had a stem cell transplant for acute myeloid leukemia, so the T cells may come from the graft donor. The sequencing used PBMCs, mostly from graft donor cells, collected 360 days after TCRalphabeta/CD19-depleted stem cell transplant. The CDR3 loop reads CASSRLQGYIGSPLHF. The nucleotide sequence reads TGTGCCAGCAGCCGCCTCCAGGGGTATATTGGTTCACCCCTCCACTTT.